This TCR beta chain originates from a study of CD8+ T cells in alopecia areata. General observations from the study: With patients, TCR sharing proved less clear than in mice, a difference possibly related to HLA. Elevated clonality characterized lesional scalp relative to normal scalp, particularly in alopecia totalis/universalis.

In the case of this clone: What it recognizes is unknown.

Germline V CDR1 and CDR2: MNHEY, SMNVEV (reference sequence). The CDR3 spans 16 residues. Trimming removed 4 bases at V and 2 bases at J, with 18 bases between. The authors extracted RNA and reverse transcribed it into cDNA as the sequencing template. Some clones are missing from TCRdb's copy, which holds only in-frame ones; the method was immunoSEQ multiplex PCR. The table has about 110,000 clones, almost 60% seen once. The clonotype was recovered from a human donor in good health. The chain joins TRBV27 to TRBJ2-7; D gene uncertain. The specimen was CD8+ T cells sorted from blood. The CDR3 loop reads CASSSSRTVHPYEQYF. The CDR3 region has the DNA TGTGCCAGCAGTTCCTCTAGGACGGTTCACCCCTACGAGCAGTACTTC.